This is a list of T cell receptor beta chains from one sample in a study of shared clonotypes between healthy human individuals. TCRdb's table, derived via immunoSEQ multiplex PCR, lists solely in-frame clones and lacks some. The table lists about 2.1 million clones, just over 90% of them singletons, with roughly 1.7% in the top ten. Sequenced material: naive CD8+ T cells from PBMCs. The source of these receptors is a man between 18 and 35 years old in good health. Some clones in this sample may be carry-over from other donors' samples. Each CDR3 is given with its conserved first and last residue. Each record gives: D gene, V gene, clone size, J gene, CDR3 DNA, CDR3 protein. The D gene is left open where the match is weak. Where a row states a size, it is once, few, many or the class of an expanded clone; other rows omit it.

D gene: NA
V gene: TRBV6-6
clone size: NA
J gene: TRBJ2-3
CDR3 DNA: TGTGCCAGCAGTTACCAAGGTGGGGAATGGACAGATACGCAGTATTTT
CDR3 protein: CASSYQGGEWTDTQYF

D gene: TRBD2
V gene: TRBV6-4
clone size: NA
J gene: TRBJ2-1
CDR3 DNA: TGTGCCAGCAGTGACTTAGCGGGAGTCTACAATGAGCAGTTCTTC
CDR3 protein: CASSDLAGVYNEQFF

D gene: NA
V gene: TRBV5-8
clone size: NA
J gene: TRBJ2-4
CDR3 DNA: TGTGCCAGCAGCTTGGATGCAGGTTTTCTAGCCAAAAACATTCAGTACTTC
CDR3 protein: CASSLDAGFLAKNIQYF

D gene: TRBD1
V gene: TRBV29-1
clone size: NA
J gene: TRBJ1-5
CDR3 DNA: TGCAGCGTTGAACCGGCAGGGGGGAAGAGCAATCAGCCCCAGCATTTT
CDR3 protein: CSVEPAGGKSNQPQHF

D gene: NA
V gene: TRBV28
clone size: NA
J gene: TRBJ1-2
CDR3 DNA: TGTGCCAGCCGTCAGTTACCGGGGCATTGGTATGGCTACACCTTC
CDR3 protein: CASRQLPGHWYGYTF

D gene: NA
V gene: TRBV28
clone size: few
J gene: TRBJ1-1
CDR3 DNA: TGTGCCAGCAGGGGGTACTCGAACACTGAAGCTTTCTTT
CDR3 protein: CASRGYSNTEAFF

D gene: NA
V gene: TRBV6-6
clone size: once
J gene: TRBJ2-3
CDR3 DNA: TGTGCCAGCAGTTACACCTTCGGCGACGATACGCAGTATTTT
CDR3 protein: CASSYTFGDDTQYF

D gene: TRBD2
V gene: TRBV11-3
clone size: NA
J gene: TRBJ2-1
CDR3 DNA: TGTGCCAGCAGCTTAGTCGCTAGCGGGAGTGATGAGCAGTTCTTC
CDR3 protein: CASSLVASGSDEQFF

D gene: TRBD2
V gene: TRBV6-5
clone size: NA
J gene: TRBJ2-1
CDR3 DNA: TGTGCCAGCAGCAAACTAGCGGAGCCCTACAATGAGCAGTTCTTC
CDR3 protein: CASSKLAEPYNEQFF

D gene: NA
V gene: TRBV7-8
clone size: NA
J gene: TRBJ2-7
CDR3 DNA: TGTGCCAGCAGCTCCGGGACTCCTTCGAGCGAGCAGTACTTC
CDR3 protein: CASSSGTPSSEQYF